This T cell receptor (beta chain) originates from a study of patients and donors after allogeneic stem cell transplantation. The CDR3 spans 12 residues. V was cut by 4 bases and J by 4 bases, with 10 bases left in between. Germline V gene sequence: CDR1 SQVTM, CDR2 ANQGSEA. A single record per CDR3 protein comes from TCRdb applying MiXCR to the RT-PCR reads. The sample lists approximately 200,000 distinct CDR3 sequences, roughly an eighth seen once, with about 9.9% in the top ten. The sample taken for sequencing was blood, either unsorted or a sorted T cell fraction (not recorded which). This chain connects TRBV29-1 to TRBJ1-2, with D perhaps matching TRBD1 (5 bases). The sequence was obtained from a human donor who was either an allogeneic HSCT recipient or a stem cell or donor lymphocyte infusion donor (not recorded which). It is not recorded whose cells these are; they may come from a transplant donor. The CDR3 here is CSVGGEPYGYTF. In DNA, the CDR3 is TGCAGCGTTGGAGGGGAGCCCTATGGCTACACCTTC.